These T cell receptor beta chains were read from a single sample in a study of blood T cell repertoires in COVID-19. TCRdb's copy holds only in-frame clones and misses some; the assay was immunoSEQ multiplex PCR. The sample holds about 210,000 clones, approximately 85% seen once. Sequencing was performed on peripheral blood. The source is a woman aged 45 to 65 with active or convalescent COVID-19. Each CDR3 is given with its conserved first and last residue. The order of the fields is J gene, D gene, V gene, clone size, CDR3 DNA, CDR3 protein. D genes are given only for firm matches. Size values are once, few and many counts, or a class for expanded clones, and some rows have none.

TRBJ1-6 | . | TRBV20-1 | . | TGCAGTGCTAGTCTAAACGGGAATTCACCCCTCCACTTT | CSASLNGNSPLHF
TRBJ1-2 | TRBD1 | TRBV15 | . | TGTGCCACCAGCAGAGATGCGGGACAGGGTATGGGCGGCTACACCTTC | CATSRDAGQGMGGYTF
TRBJ1-5 | . | TRBV6-6 | . | TGTGCCAGCACTAAGTCGGGTAGCAATCAGCCCCAGCATTTT | CASTKSGSNQPQHF
TRBJ1-6 | . | TRBV27 | . | TGTGCCAGCAGTTTATCTGGGGGGGGCTCGGGTTCACCCCTCCACTTT | CASSLSGGGSGSPLHF
TRBJ1-1 | . | TRBV2 | . | TGTGCCAGCAGTGACCTCCGGGGGAACACTGAAGCTTTCTTT | CASSDLRGNTEAFF
TRBJ1-4 | . | TRBV19 | . | TGTGCCAGTAGAGGGAGGGGTTTGGCTCATGAAAAACTGTTTTTT | CASRGRGLAHEKLFF
TRBJ2-1 | . | TRBV28 | . | TGTGCCAGCAGCCGACCGGGTACGTCCTACAATGAGCAGTTCTTC | CASSRPGTSYNEQFF
TRBJ2-1 | . | TRBV28 | once | TGTGCCAGCAGTTCCTATCCCGTTTCCTACAATGAGCAGTTCTTC | CASSSYPVSYNEQFF
TRBJ1-4 | . | TRBV25-1 | . | TGTGCCAGCAGCCCCAGGGATACATCTGAAAAACTGTTTTTT | CASSPRDTSEKLFF
TRBJ1-3 | . | TRBV9 | . | TGTGCCAGCAGCGTTCTCCCGGTAGCGAACACCATATATTTT | CASSVLPVANTIYF